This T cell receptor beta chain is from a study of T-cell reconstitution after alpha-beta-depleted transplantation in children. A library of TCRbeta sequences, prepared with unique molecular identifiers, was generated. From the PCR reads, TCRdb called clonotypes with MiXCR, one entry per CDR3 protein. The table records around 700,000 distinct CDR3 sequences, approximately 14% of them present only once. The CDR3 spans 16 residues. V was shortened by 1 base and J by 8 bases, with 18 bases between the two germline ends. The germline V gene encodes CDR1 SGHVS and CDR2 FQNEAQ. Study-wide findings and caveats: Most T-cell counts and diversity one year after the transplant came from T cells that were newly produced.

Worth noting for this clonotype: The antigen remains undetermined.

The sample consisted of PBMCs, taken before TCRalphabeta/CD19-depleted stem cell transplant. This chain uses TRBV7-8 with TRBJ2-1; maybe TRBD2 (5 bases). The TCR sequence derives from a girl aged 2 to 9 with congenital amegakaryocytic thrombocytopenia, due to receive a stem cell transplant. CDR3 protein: CASSLETTTIRDEQFF. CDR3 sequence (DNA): TGTGCCAGCAGCTTAGAGACGACGACTATTCGTGATGAGCAGTTCTTC. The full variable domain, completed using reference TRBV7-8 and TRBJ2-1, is GAGVSQSPRYKVAKRGQDVALRCDPISGHVSLFWYQQALGQGPEFLTYFQNEAQLDKSGLPSDRFFAERPEGSVSTLKIQRTQQEDSAVYLCASSLETTTIRDEQFFGPGTRLTVL.